The sequence of this TCR beta chain was determined in a study of Graves' ophthalmopathy and Graves' hyperthyroidism. The CDR3 extends over 17 amino acids. The germline V gene encodes CDR1 MNHEY and CDR2 SVGAGI. Trimming cost V 0 bases and J 3 bases; bases outside gene matches: 9. From RNA, the CDR3 regions of TCR beta chains were amplified and sequenced. In the first round, RT-PCR was carried out with HTBI primers, and a multiplex PCR formed the second round. TCRdb processed the multiplex PCR reads anew with MiXCR; each CDR3 protein has one entry. The table has under 350,000 distinct CDR3 sequences, roughly 16% seen once. In this cohort, patients with other autoimmune diseases, uncontrolled infections, pregnancy or lactation were excluded.

This TCR derives from an adult man with Graves' ophthalmopathy. The sample was peripheral blood. This rearrangement joins TRBV6-5 to TRBJ2-7; 9 bases match TRBD2. The CDR3 coding sequence is TGTGCCAGCAGTTACTCGAATGTCGTAGCGGGGGTCTACGAGCAGTACTTC. It yields the protein CASSYSNVVAGVYEQYF.